The rows below give T cell receptor beta chains drawn from one sample of a study of blood T cells in healthy people across ages. TCRdb reanalysed the 5' RACE reads using MiXCR and keeps one entry per CDR3 protein. The top ten hold about 20% of the sample, which has approximately 770,000 distinct CDR3 sequences, roughly 64% seen once. Sample: blood. These receptors all come from a man under 40 in good health. CDR3s include the opening cysteine and the closing phenylalanine or tryptophan. The D gene is left open where the match is weak. Clone size, where shown, is once, few, many, or a class for clones that have expanded.

TRBV7-2,.,TRBJ2-1,TRBD1,TGTGCCAGCAGCTTAGAGCCGACAGGGGGCAATGAGCAGTTCTTC,CASSLEPTGGNEQFF
TRBV7-9,.,TRBJ2-1,.,TGTGCCAGCAGCTCATACAGGGGGGGTTACAATGAGCAGTTCTTC,CASSSYRGGYNEQFF
TRBV15,.,TRBJ2-3,.,TGTGCCACCAGCAGAGATATGTGGAGCACAGATACGCAGTATTTT,CATSRDMWSTDTQYF
TRBV6-5,.,TRBJ2-3,.,TGTGCCAGCAGTTATGGGGGGGCCCGCACAGATACGCAGTATTTT,CASSYGGARTDTQYF
TRBV12-3/TRBV12-4,.,TRBJ1-1,TRBD1,TGTGCCAGCAGTCCTGGCCTCGGGACAGGGGGCACTGAAGCTTTCTTT,CASSPGLGTGGTEAFF
TRBV6-2/TRBV6-3,few,TRBJ2-5,.,TGTGCCAGCTCTCCAGGGGCGGTTCGAGGAGAGACCCAGTACTTC,CASSPGAVRGETQYF
TRBV7-6,.,TRBJ1-1,.,TGTGCCAGCAGCTCCCTCCCGGACAGAGGCATGAACACTGAAGCTTTCTTT,CASSSLPDRGMNTEAFF
TRBV15,.,TRBJ2-1,TRBD1,TGTGCCACCAGCAGATCCAATCCCAGGACAGGGGGTTACAATGAGCAGTTCTTC,CATSRSNPRTGGYNEQFF
TRBV28,.,TRBJ2-5,.,TGTGCCAGCAATAAGCCAATGGGCGACCAAGAGACCCAGTACTTC,CASNKPMGDQETQYF
TRBV4-3,many,TRBJ1-4,.,TGCGCCAGCAGCCAACATAGCGGGGGCGATGAAAAACTGTTTTTT,CASSQHSGGDEKLFF
TRBV7-9,few,TRBJ1-5,TRBD1,TGTGCCAGCAGCCCAACACCGCCGTCAGGGGGACAGCCCCAGCATTTT,CASSPTPPSGGQPQHF
TRBV2,few,TRBJ2-7,.,TGTGCCAGCAGTGGGGGACAAAGCGAGCAGTACTTC,CASSGGQSEQYF
TRBV7-9,.,TRBJ1-1,.,TGTGCCAGCAGCCCCCCGGGAGGGAAATATTTCACTGAAGCTTTCTTT,CASSPPGGKYFTEAFF
TRBV7-2,once,TRBJ2-3,TRBD2,TGTGCCAGCAGCTTGGCTGGTCTAGCGGGGGAGGATACGCAGTATTTT,CASSLAGLAGEDTQYF
TRBV7-2,once,TRBJ2-5,.,TGTGCCAGCAGGCCTCGGACCTCGGGGACGGAAGAGACCCAGTACTTC,CASRPRTSGTEETQYF
TRBV7-9,.,TRBJ2-7,TRBD1,TGTGCCAGCAGCTGGGCCCGCCCGGGACAGGGGAAGGTTGAGCAGTACTTC,CASSWARPGQGKVEQYF
TRBV5-1,.,TRBJ2-6,TRBD1,TGCGCCAGCAGCTTGGCACCCCTGGGACAGAGCTCTGGGGCCAACGTCCTGACTTTC,CASSLAPLGQSSGANVLTF
TRBV25-1,few,TRBJ2-7,.,TGTGCCAGCAGGGACAGAGAATACGAGCAGTACTTC,CASRDREYEQYF
TRBV12-3/TRBV12-4,.,TRBJ2-7,.,TGTGCCAGCAGTTTACGGCAGCCTTCCTACGAGCAGTACTTC,CASSLRQPSYEQYF
TRBV2,few,TRBJ2-3,.,TGTGCCAGCGACCGGTTGGAACTCCCGTTGGATACGCAGTATTTT,CASDRLELPLDTQYF
TRBV27,.,TRBJ1-2,.,TGTGCCAGCAGTCCCGGGGCATACTATGGCTACACCTTC,CASSPGAYYGYTF
TRBV4-3,.,TRBJ2-7,.,TGCGCCAGCAGCCAAGATCCGAGCTTCTACGAGCAGTACTTC,CASSQDPSFYEQYF
TRBV4-1,once,TRBJ2-4,.,TGCGCCAGCAGCCCAATACGGGACACCTTAGCCAAAAACATTCAGTACTTC,CASSPIRDTLAKNIQYF
TRBV5-6,.,TRBJ1-2,.,TGTGCCAGCAGCTTACAAGTGAAGTCTGGCTACACCTTC,CASSLQVKSGYTF
TRBV2,.,TRBJ2-1,TRBD1,TGTGCCAGCAGTGAAGTGGGACAGGACAATGAGCAGTTCTTC,CASSEVGQDNEQFF
TRBV29-1,many,TRBJ1-2,.,TGCAGCGTTGACCCTAGCGGGAGGCGTAACTATGGCTACACCTTC,CSVDPSGRRNYGYTF
TRBV7-2,once,TRBJ2-5,.,TGTGCTAGCCGCCTTAACTGGGGACCTCCGGAGACCCAGTACTTC,CASRLNWGPPETQYF